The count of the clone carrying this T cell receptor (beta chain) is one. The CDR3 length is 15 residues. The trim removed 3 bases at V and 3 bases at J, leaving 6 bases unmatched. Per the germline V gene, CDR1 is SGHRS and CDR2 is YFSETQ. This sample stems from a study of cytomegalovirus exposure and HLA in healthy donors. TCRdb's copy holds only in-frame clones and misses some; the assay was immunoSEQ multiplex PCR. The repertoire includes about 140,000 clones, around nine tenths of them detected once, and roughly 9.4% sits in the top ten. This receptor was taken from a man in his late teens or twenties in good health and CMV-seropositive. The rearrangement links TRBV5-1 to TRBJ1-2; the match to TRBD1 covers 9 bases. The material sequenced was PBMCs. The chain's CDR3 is CASSWGTGRDYGYTF. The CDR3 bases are TGCGCCAGCAGCTGGGGGACAGGGAGAGACTATGGCTACACCTTC.